Listed here is a single TCR beta chain. Its matching antigen is unknown. The entry originates in a study of cytomegalovirus exposure and HLA in healthy donors. The study, taken as a whole, reports: Earlier findings revealed that most TCR beta V segments proved productive either about 87% or about 30% of the time. With later analysis, a missense DCLRE1C variant became linked to TCR beta V- and J-gene trimming.

13 Jbeta primers and 60 Vbeta primers were used for the PCR. Sequenced by immunoSEQ multiplex PCR; TCRdb stores in-frame clones only, minus some. The table has approximately 77,000 clones, 75% to 80% seen once. This CDR3 spans 16 amino acids. Germline values: CDR1 LNHDA, CDR2 SQIVND (reference sequence). With 4 bases clipped from V and 2 bases from J, the junction kept 6 bases outside the gene matches. This receptor was identified in a man aged 40-49 years in good health and CMV-seronegative. The specimen sequenced was PBMCs. The rearrangement joins TRBV19 to TRBJ2-7, with 12 bases that match TRBD2. The CDR3, as DNA: TGTGCCAGTAGTACCTCCCTAGCGGGAGGGCCCTACGAGCAGTACTTC. Amino acids: CASSTSLAGGPYEQYF.